Listed below are T cell receptor beta chains from one sample, sequenced in a study of cytomegalovirus exposure and HLA in healthy donors. Profiling relied on immunoSEQ multiplex PCR, and the TCRdb table lists in-frame clones only, not all of them. The table records around 120,000 clones, 63% of them present only once. The material sequenced was PBMCs. The receptors were sampled from a man aged 35-49 years in good health and CMV-seropositive. The CDR3 runs from the conserved cysteine through the conserved F or W. Fields, in order: V gene, CDR3 protein.

v_gene: TRBV27; CDR3aa: CASSFAGTSGSYEQYF
v_gene: TRBV6-5; CDR3aa: CASSYSRWADGSEAFF
v_gene: TRBV7-3; CDR3aa: CASSFTNPSGNTGELFF
v_gene: TRBV5-1; CDR3aa: CASSERGGLDEQYF
v_gene: TRBV21-1; CDR3aa: CASSRHYGTGGAYTF
v_gene: TRBV29-1; CDR3aa: CSVEEGDRNYGYTF
v_gene: TRBV6-6; CDR3aa: CASFQGARDTGELFF
v_gene: TRBV6-6; CDR3aa: CASSKDRGLFPYEQYF
v_gene: TRBV4-2; CDR3aa: CASSQDRDYEQYF
v_gene: TRBV2; CDR3aa: CASTGLAGDFEQYF